A single T cell receptor (beta chain) is shown here with its context. This entry belongs to a study of blood T cell repertoires in COVID-19. Study-wide background: T cells, B-cell-depleted T cells, or PBMCs provided the cDNA or gDNA that served as material.

The CDR3 length is 14 residues. V dropped 2 bases and J dropped 2 bases, with 9 bases sitting between them. Germline lookup yields CDR1 MDHEN and CDR2 SYDVKM. TCRdb's table, derived via immunoSEQ multiplex PCR, lists solely in-frame clones and lacks some. The sample lists 75,000 to 95,000 clones; around 80% were seen once. This TCR derives from a man in his sixties with acute or convalescent COVID-19. Sequences were obtained from peripheral blood. J is TRBJ2-5 and V is TRBV28; tentatively, D is TRBD1 (6 bases). CDR3 protein: CASSLIQGQETQYF. The CDR3 DNA follows: TGTGCCAGCAGTTTAATACAGGGTCAAGAGACCCAGTACTTC. Combining the CDR3 with reference TRBV28 and TRBJ2-5 gives the whole variable domain DVKVTQSSRYLVKRTGEKVFLECVQDMDHENMFWYRQDPGLGLRLIYFSYDVKMKEKGDIPEGYSVSREKKERFSLILESASTNQTSMYLCASSLIQGQETQYFGPGTRLLVL.